This TCR beta chain was identified in a study of CD8 T cells in ankylosing spondylitis. A few counts support this clonotype. J lost 9 bases, V lost 4 bases, and 14 bases had no gene match. CDR1 is ENHRY and CDR2 is SYGVKD in the germline V gene. This CDR3 comprises 16 residues. Each TCR beta library was made by quantitative 5'-RACE that incorporated molecular barcodes. Each CDR3 protein is one row after TCRdb ran MiXCR on the 5' RACE reads. The sample includes under 200,000 distinct CDR3 sequences, 9.8% of them seen just once. Sequencing was done on a sample of blood, either unsorted or a sorted T cell fraction (not recorded which). The V and J genes are TRBV10-3 and TRBJ1-1, with TRBD1 matching over 10 bases. This sequence originates from a female donor with ankylosing spondylitis or in good health (not recorded which). In DNA form, the CDR3 reads TGTGCCATCAGTGCCCTCCCCGGGACAGGGGACTCTCAAGCTTTCTTT. Translated, it gives CAISALPGTGDSQAFF.